This entry is about one T cell receptor (beta chain). Its specificity is unknown. Assay used: immunoSEQ multiplex PCR; TCRdb lists only in-frame clones, some missing. Of approximately 33,000 clones in the sample, 75% were seen once. Time point denoted: week 47, end of study. The investigators gave 300 ug of mutant IDH1 20-mer peptide in each vaccine dose, together with topical imiquimod. This record belongs to a study of a mutant IDH1 vaccine in newly diagnosed glioma. The wider study: Sex distribution of treated patients was around 62% male and roughly 38% female; mean age was about 40 years. Before enrollment, the patients had been treated with radiotherapy alone, temozolomide alone, or both together. Most of them had received both.

The germline gives CDR1 SEHNR, CDR2 FQNEAQ (reference sequence). This CDR3 comprises 15 residues. Trimming removed 1 base from V and 3 bases from J; junction bases left unmatched: 2. Points from the study as a whole: Apparently, pseudoprogression bore no relation to changes among the top peripheral T cell clonotypes.

The genes are TRBV7-9 and TRBJ2-3; 9 bases are shared with TRBD2. The source of this sequence is a middle-aged man with glioma. The sequences come from PBMCs, collected from a glioma patient whose treatment included an IDH1 peptide vaccine. The CDR3: CASSLVLAGTDTQYF. The CDR3 nucleotides are TGTGCCAGCAGCTTAGTGCTAGCGGGGACAGATACGCAGTATTTT. Full variable domain (missing parts from reference TRBV7-9 and TRBJ2-3): DTGVSQNPRHKITKRGQNVTFRCDPISEHNRLYWYRQTLGQGPEFLTYFQNEAQLEKSRLLSDRFSAERPKGSFSTLEIQRTEQGDSAMYLCASSLVLAGTDTQYFGPGTRLTVL.